These 28 T cell receptor beta chains were sequenced from one sample in a study of response to subunit inactivated influenza vaccine. TCRdb recomputed calls from the RT-PCR reads with MiXCR, one row per CDR3 protein. Of about 540,000 distinct CDR3 sequences in the sample, approximately 22% were seen once. These data also featured in a second study, about T cells expressing NK-cell markers. That paper adds: TCR beta cDNA was made by 5'RACE template switching with UMIs.

The sample in question was CD4+ T cells sorted from PBMCs, obtained 11 to 12 days after vaccination. These receptors were obtained from a man aged 50-60 years who received an inactivated influenza vaccine.

The J gene is TRBJ2-1, the V gene TRBV29-1; 8 positions agree with TRBD2. The CDR3 sequence is 15 residues long. The junction had 17 bases not matched to a gene; V was cut back by 7 bases and J by 9 bases. CDR1 is SQVTM and CDR2 is ANQGSEA in the germline V gene. CDR3 in DNA: TGCAGCGCCGTAACAGCGGGAGTCGGGGTAGGTGAGCAGTTCTTC. Translated, it gives CSAVTAGVGVGEQFF.

The chain has TRBV28 and TRBJ1-1; D unclear. The CDR3 loop spans 13 amino acids. From germline, CDR1 is MDHEN and CDR2 SYDVKM. The V and J ends lost 4 bases and 0 bases respectively, with 6 bases between them. CDR3 residues: CASSSFMNTEAFF. CDR3 in DNA: TGTGCCAGCAGTTCTTTTATGAACACTGAAGCTTTCTTT.

This clonotype was detected a few times. The chain is built from TRBV7-2 and TRBJ1-2; D possibly corresponds to TRBD1 (5 bases). The CDR3 has 16 amino acids. Germline CDR1 is SGHTA and CDR2 is FQGNSA. V gave up 3 bases and J gave up 1 base, with 15 bases separating them. The CDR3 region is CASSLGGTYLNYGYTF. CDR3 DNA: TGTGCCAGCAGCTTGGGAGGGACCTACCTTAACTATGGCTACACCTTC.

This clonotype was counted a few times. The chain has TRBV6-2 or TRBV6-3 and TRBJ1-3, with a tentative D call TRBD1 (5 bases). The CDR3 extends over 16 amino acids. CDR1 and CDR2 from the germline V gene are MNHEY and SVGEGT. V was clipped by 5 bases and J by 4 bases, with 18 bases between them. The CDR3 reads CASSEMGPLVGNTIYF. CDR3 DNA sequence: TGTGCCAGCAGTGAGATGGGACCGCTCGTCGGAAACACCATATATTTT.

This clonotype came up a few times. CDR3 sequence (DNA): TGTGCCAGCAGTGAAAGTAGGTTTTCTAACTATGGCTACACCTTC. Its protein is CASSESRFSNYGYTF. The V call is TRBV6-1, the J call TRBJ1-2; D unresolved. Germline V gives CDR1 MNHNS, CDR2 SASEGT. The CDR3 runs 15 residues. Between the trimmed V and J ends, which lost 2 bases and 0 bases, there was a span of 10 bases.

The rearrangement joins TRBV12-3 or TRBV12-4 to TRBJ2-7, with D tentatively TRBD2 (6 bases). The CDR3 runs to 13 residues. V was shortened by 3 bases and J by 6 bases, with 12 bases between the two germline ends. The CDR3 reads CASSFFIGGEQYF. CDR3 in DNA: TGTGCCAGCAGTTTTTTTATCGGGGGCGAGCAGTACTTC.

A few counts support this clonotype. The chain is built from TRBV5-1 and TRBJ2-5, with D hard to call. This CDR3 spans 15 amino acids. Germline V gene lookup returns CDR1 SGHRS and CDR2 YFSETQ. V was trimmed by 0 bases and J by 2 bases, leaving 11 bases between them. Written as DNA, the CDR3 is TGCGCCAGCAGCTTGGGTCCTTCAGATCAAGAGACCCAGTACTTC. Protein: CASSLGPSDQETQYF.

This clonotype occurred a few times. V gene TRBV20-1 combines with J gene TRBJ2-7; no clear D gene. Germline lookup yields CDR1 DFQATT and CDR2 SNEGSKA (reference sequence). Trimming cost V 2 bases and J 0 bases, with 14 bases left between them. The CDR3 loop spans 15 amino acids. In DNA form, the CDR3 reads TGCAGTGCTAGAAGTTCCGGCCATAACTCCTACGAGCAGTACTTC. Amino acid sequence: CSARSSGHNSYEQYF.

The genes are TRBV28 and TRBJ2-7, with 16 bases that match TRBD2. Germline V gene data show CDR1 as MDHEN and CDR2 as SYDVKM. The CDR3 sequence is 13 residues long. With 5 bases clipped from V and 11 bases from J, the junction kept 3 bases outside the gene matches. The CDR3: CASSGGLAGGKYF. DNA of the CDR3: TGTGCCAGCAGTGGGGGACTAGCGGGAGGGAAGTACTTC.

This clonotype has only a few counts. The chain uses TRBV4-3 and TRBJ2-2; D ambiguous. V shed 0 bases and J shed 3 bases, with 11 bases lying between them. This CDR3 is 16 amino acids long. Germline CDR1 is LGHNA and CDR2 is YSLEER. The CDR3 bases are TGCGCCAGCAGCCAAGAGTTGTCAAGAGACACCGGGGAGCTGTTTTTT. Its protein product is CASSQELSRDTGELFF.

This clonotype occurred a few times. The rearrangement joins TRBV7-8 to TRBJ2-4; D is ambiguous. V lost 0 bases to trimming and J lost 0 bases, with 15 bases between them. This CDR3 comprises 18 residues. Germline CDR1 SGHVS, CDR2 FQNEAQ. Written as DNA, the CDR3 is TGTGCCAGCAGCTTAGCCCCCGGGTCGTTGGTAGCCAAAAACATTCAGTACTTC. Translated, it gives CASSLAPGSLVAKNIQYF. The full variable domain, completed using reference TRBV7-8 and TRBJ2-4, is GAGVSQSPRYKVAKRGQDVALRCDPISGHVSLFWYQQALGQGPEFLTYFQNEAQLDKSGLPSDRFFAERPEGSVSTLKIQRTQQEDSAVYLCASSLAPGSLVAKNIQYFGAGTRLSVL.

This clonotype has only a few counts. This chain links TRBV20-1 with TRBJ1-1; possible D gene TRBD1, 5 bases. Trimming took off 3 bases at V and 2 bases at J, with 16 bases between the two ends. The CDR3 has 15 amino acids. Germline V CDR1 and CDR2: DFQATT, SNEGSKA (reference sequence). CDR3 bases: TGCAGTGCTAGGTTTGGGGGATTGGGAAACACTGAAGCTTTCTTT. Protein product: CSARFGGLGNTEAFF.

The V call is TRBV29-1, the J call TRBJ1-1, with D unclear. CDR1 and CDR2 (germline): SQVTM, ANQGSEA. The CDR3 is made up of 11 amino acids. V was clipped by 2 bases and J by 5 bases, with 6 bases between them. The CDR3 protein is CSVERLTEAFF. CDR3 bases: TGCAGCGTTGAACGGCTTACTGAAGCTTTCTTT.

The genes are TRBV3-1 and TRBJ1-5; TRBD1 might be the D (5 bases). With 3 bases removed from V and 3 bases from J, the gap between germline ends came to 12 bases. CDR1 is LGHDT and CDR2 is YNNKEL in the germline V gene (reference sequence). The CDR3 extends over 15 amino acids. CDR3 sequence reads: CASSQFRATNQPQHF. The CDR3 DNA reads as TGTGCCAGCAGCCAGTTCAGGGCCACCAATCAGCCCCAGCATTTT. The variable domain in full, completed from reference TRBV3-1 and TRBJ1-5, reads DTAVSQTPKYLVTQMGNDKSIKCEQNLGHDTMYWYKQDSKKFLKIMFSYNNKELIINETVPNRFSPKSPDKAHLNLHINSLELGDSAVYFCASSQFRATNQPQHFGDGTRLSIL.

The chain has TRBV7-6 and TRBJ1-6; 7 bases map to TRBD1. CDR3 size: 14 residues. J was trimmed by 6 bases and V by 5 bases; bases with no gene match: 4. Per the germline V gene, CDR1 is SGHVS and CDR2 is FNYEAQ. The CDR3 sequence: CASSRGQTNSPLHF. The DNA for the CDR3 is TGTGCCAGCAGCCGGGGACAGACTAATTCACCCCTCCACTTT.

In this sample, this clonotype turned up a few times. The chain recombines TRBV7-8 with TRBJ1-6; D gene ambiguous. V lost 5 bases, J lost 0 bases, and 14 bases lay in between. The CDR3 has 17 amino acids. CDR1 SGHVS and CDR2 FQNEAQ come from the germline V gene. The CDR3, as DNA: TGTGCCAGCAGCCGGATAGGGCGGAGCTCCTATAATTCACCCCTCCACTTT. This translates into CASSRIGRSSYNSPLHF.

This rearrangement joins TRBV3-1 to TRBJ2-1, with 14 bases aligning to TRBD2. In germline, CDR1 is LGHDT, CDR2 YNNKEL (reference sequence). Trimming took 1 base from V and 6 from J; bases not matched to a gene: 20. CDR3 size: 22 residues. The CDR3 nucleotides read TGTGCCAGCAGCCAAGGGGGACTAAACGGGGGACTAGCGGGAGTGAGGTCCAATGAGCAGTTCTTC. Translating gives CASSQGGLNGGLAGVRSNEQFF.

The chain has TRBV7-2 and TRBJ2-3, with 11 bases fitting TRBD2. Germline CDR1 is SGHTA and CDR2 is FQGNSA. The CDR3 runs to 16 residues. V lost 1 base and J lost 1; bases outside the gene matches: 1. This CDR3 is CASSLGGLAGTDTQYF. The CDR3 DNA reads TGTGCCAGCAGCTTAGGGGGACTAGCGGGCACAGATACGCAGTATTTT.

This clonotype was observed a handful of times. The chain has TRBV6-1 and TRBJ1-5; weak D call: TRBD1 (6 bases). The ends were cut back, 7 bases at V and 1 base at J, with 8 bases in the middle. The CDR3 has 13 amino acids. Germline V lookup: CDR1 MNHNS, CDR2 SASEGT. DNA of the CDR3: TGTGCCAGCAAACAGGGAAGCAATCAGCCCCAGCATTTT. Translated: CASKQGSNQPQHF.

The chain links TRBV7-9 to TRBJ1-4; possibly TRBD1 for D (6 bases). The germline gives CDR1 SEHNR, CDR2 FQNEAQ (reference sequence). This CDR3 has 13 amino acids. V was pared by 5 bases and J by 8 bases, with 12 bases between. This CDR3 reads CASSRTEKEKLFF. CDR3 DNA sequence: TGTGCCAGCAGCCGGACAGAAAAGGAAAAACTGTTTTTT.

The rearrangement uses TRBV28 and TRBJ2-1; D may be TRBD1 (6 bases). This CDR3 is built from 15 residues. The germline V gene encodes CDR1 MDHEN and CDR2 SYDVKM. V was pared by 6 bases and J by 3 bases, with 15 bases between. CDR3 sequence: CASRILGTNYNEQFF. In nucleotides, the CDR3 is TGTGCCAGCAGGATACTCGGGACAAACTACAATGAGCAGTTCTTC.

The sample holds a few counts of this clonotype. The rearrangement uses TRBV10-3 and TRBJ2-3, with 11 bases aligning to TRBD1. The germline V gene encodes CDR1 ENHRY and CDR2 SYGVKD. Unmatched junction bases numbered 4, after V lost 9 bases and J lost 5 bases. This CDR3 comprises 13 residues. CDR3 nucleotides: TGTGCCATGGGGGACAGGGGGTTAGATACGCAGTATTTT. This sequence encodes CAMGDRGLDTQYF.

The chain joins TRBV2 to TRBJ2-7; tentative D call: TRBD1 (5 bases). The CDR3 is made up of 17 amino acids. Germline CDR1 is SNHLY and CDR2 is FYNNEI. Trimming took 7 bases from V and 7 from J, leaving 29 bases between them. The CDR3 protein is CASTPERLQAKRVEQYF. CDR3 nucleotides: TGTGCCAGCACCCCCGAAAGGCTACAGGCGAAAAGGGTGGAGCAGTACTTC.

This clonotype occurred a few times. The chain couples TRBV24-1 to TRBJ2-5; no clear D gene. The CDR3 spans 11 residues. Deletions cut 7 bases from V and 5 bases from J, with 7 bases between. The germline gives CDR1 KGHDR, CDR2 SFDVKD. CDR3 in DNA: TGTGCCACCAGCGGTGGGGAGACCCAGTACTTC. It is translated as CATSGGETQYF.

This clonotype was detected only a few times. V gene TRBV7-9 combines with J gene TRBJ2-3, with 9 bases lining up with TRBD2. The CDR3 has 16 amino acids. The trim removed 5 bases at V and 6 bases at J, leaving 12 bases unmatched. Germline loops: CDR1 SEHNR, CDR2 FQNEAQ (reference sequence). As DNA, the CDR3 is TGTGCCAGCAGCGCTACGACTAGCGGACGGGGGGATACGCAGTATTTT. It encodes CASSATTSGRGDTQYF.

This clonotype was seen a few times. This rearrangement joins TRBV3-1 to TRBJ1-2; no reliable D call. The CDR3 consists of 13 residues. CDR1 is LGHDT, CDR2 YNNKEL, per germline (reference sequence). Trimming removed 4 bases from V and 6 bases from J, with 12 bases in between. The CDR3 loop reads CASSPQVDHGYTF. The CDR3, as DNA: TGTGCCAGCAGCCCCCAGGTGGACCATGGCTACACCTTC. Based on the CDR3 plus reference TRBV3-1 and TRBJ1-2, the full variable domain is DTAVSQTPKYLVTQMGNDKSIKCEQNLGHDTMYWYKQDSKKFLKIMFSYNNKELIINETVPNRFSPKSPDKAHLNLHINSLELGDSAVYFCASSPQVDHGYTFGSGTRLTVV.

This clonotype has more than one count but fewer than ten. The chain combines TRBV28 with TRBJ2-1, with D unresolved. Between the trimmed V and J ends, which lost 6 bases and 7 bases, there was a span of 10 bases. CDR1 and CDR2 (germline): MDHEN, SYDVKM. This CDR3 is built from 12 residues. The CDR3 DNA follows: TGTGCCAGCAGCTCTAAGTGGAATGAGCAGTTCTTC. Translating gives CASSSKWNEQFF. The variable domain in full, with the rest retrieved from reference TRBV28 and TRBJ2-1, is DVKVTQSSRYLVKRTGEKVFLECVQDMDHENMFWYRQDPGLGLRLIYFSYDVKMKEKGDIPEGYSVSREKKERFSLILESASTNQTSMYLCASSSKWNEQFFGPGTRLTVL.

V gene TRBV7-2 combines with J gene TRBJ2-7; TRBD1 might be the D (6 bases). From germline, CDR1 is SGHTA and CDR2 FQGNSA. V lost 1 base and J lost 7, with 11 bases in between. This CDR3 has 13 amino acids. The CDR3 region has the DNA TGTGCCAGCAGCTTAGTACAGGGTCGAGAGCAGTACTTC. Protein sequence: CASSLVQGREQYF. The full variable domain, its missing parts supplied by reference TRBV7-2 and TRBJ2-7, is GAGVSQSPSNKVTEKGKDVELRCDPISGHTALYWYRQSLGQGLEFLIYFQGNSAPDKSGLPSDRFSAERTGGSVSTLTIQRTQQEDSAVYLCASSLVQGREQYFGPGTRLTVT.